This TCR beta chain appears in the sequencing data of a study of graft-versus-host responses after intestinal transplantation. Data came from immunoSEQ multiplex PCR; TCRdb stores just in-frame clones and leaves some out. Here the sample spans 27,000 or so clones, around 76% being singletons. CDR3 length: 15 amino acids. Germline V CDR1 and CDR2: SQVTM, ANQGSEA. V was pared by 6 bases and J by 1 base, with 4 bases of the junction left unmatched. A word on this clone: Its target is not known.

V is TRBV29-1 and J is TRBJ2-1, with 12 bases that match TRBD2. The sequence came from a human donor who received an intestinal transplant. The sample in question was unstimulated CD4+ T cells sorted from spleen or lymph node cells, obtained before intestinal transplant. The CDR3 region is CSVGLAGPSYNEQFF. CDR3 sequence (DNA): TGCAGCGTAGGACTAGCGGGGCCGTCCTACAATGAGCAGTTCTTC.